The next 3 T cell receptor beta chains were all read from a single sample in a study of early T cells in non-severe SARS-CoV-2 infection. A single record per CDR3 protein comes from TCRdb applying MiXCR to the 5' RACE reads. The sample carries fewer than 55,000 distinct CDR3 sequences, around 6.1% recorded once. Here the sequenced sample was whole blood, taken at baseline. Every receptor here comes from an adult who was a healthcare worker with PCR-confirmed SARS-CoV-2 infection or an uninfected control (not recorded which).

This clonotype was detected only a few times. V usage is TRBV20-1 and J usage is TRBJ1-5; D is unresolved. The CDR3 runs to 13 residues. Looked up from germline, CDR1 is DFQATT and CDR2 is SNEGSKA (reference sequence). V was cut by 6 bases and J by 7 bases, with 16 bases left in between. The CDR3 here is CSAEDPNGQPQHF. The CDR3 nucleotides read TGCAGTGCCGAAGACCCGAACGGGCAGCCCCAGCATTTT.

This clonotype was counted only a few times. V is TRBV9 and J is TRBJ2-7, with a weak D call TRBD1 (6 bases). V lost 1 base and J lost 7, with 15 bases in between. This CDR3 is built from 14 residues. Germline V lookup: CDR1 SGDLS, CDR2 YYNGEE. The CDR3 DNA is TGTGCCAGCAGCGTACGACAGGCCTCGGGGGAGCAGTACTTC. Its translation is CASSVRQASGEQYF.

This chain's CDR3 is CASSTPERGPGELFF. DNA for the CDR3: TGTGCCAGCAGCACACCGGAGCGGGGACCCGGGGAGCTGTTTTTT. The V gene is TRBV7-3, the J gene TRBJ2-2, with 7 bases fitting TRBD2. This CDR3 has 15 residues. V lost 5 bases and J lost 6; bases outside the gene matches: 9. CDR1 and CDR2 from the germline V gene are SGHTA and FQGTGA.